This passage covers 17 T cell receptor beta chains from one sample sequenced in a study of OX40 agonist ivuxolimab in advanced cancers. Measured with immunoSEQ multiplex PCR; TCRdb has only the in-frame clones, and not every one. The sample yields tens of thousands of clones, approximately 95% seen once. Here the sequenced sample was CD4+ or CD8+ T cells sorted from blood, taken in a trial of the OX40 agonist ivuxolimab. The receptors were sampled from an adult with an advanced solid tumor such as melanoma, head and neck, liver or kidney cancer.

About this clone: Its ends do not fully match the called genes, so a read error is possible. This chain uses TRBV7-6 with TRBJ1-1, with 8 bases identical to TRBD1. From germline, CDR1 is SGHVS and CDR2 FNYEAQ. This CDR3 spans 17 amino acids. The CDR3 DNA reads TGTGCCAGCAGCCTAGCCCGGGCAGGGGGCACCAACACTGAAGCTTTCTTT. The encoded protein is CASSLARAGGTNTEAFF.

The chain links TRBV5-6 to TRBJ2-4, with TRBD1 as a possible D gene (6 bases). With 0 bases removed from V and 7 bases from J, the gap between germline ends came to 11 bases. Germline CDR1 reads SGHDT; CDR2 reads YYEEEE. This CDR3 comprises 14 residues. CDR3 coding DNA: TGTGCCAGCAGCTTGGTACAGGGCGGGAACATTCAGTACTTC. This encodes CASSLVQGGNIQYF.

This chain joins TRBV5-6 and TRBJ1-5; D may be TRBD1 (6 bases). Germline V gene sequence: CDR1 SGHDT, CDR2 YYEEEE. Trimming pared 6 bases from V and 1 base from J, leaving 14 bases between. The CDR3 covers 15 residues. For the CDR3, the DNA is TGTGCCAGCACCAAGGGGGAAGGAAGCAATCAGCCCCAGCATTTT. Translation gives CASTKGEGSNQPQHF.

This clone was counted once. The chain couples TRBV28 to TRBJ2-5; 12 bases line up with TRBD2. This CDR3 region has 16 residues. Germline V gene sequence: CDR1 MDHEN, CDR2 SYDVKM. The V and J ends lost 5 bases and 5 bases, in that order; junction bases with no gene match: 9. CDR3 sequence reads: CASSGGGLAGGETQYF. The CDR3 DNA follows: TGTGCCAGCAGTGGAGGGGGACTAGCGGGCGGGGAGACCCAGTACTTC.

The chain employs TRBV7-9 and TRBJ2-3, with 9 positions matching TRBD2. The CDR3 totals 16 residues. CDR1 is SEHNR and CDR2 is FQNEAQ in the germline V gene (reference sequence). J was trimmed by 4 bases and V by 4 bases; bases with no gene match: 9. This CDR3 reads CASSSWTSESPDTQYF. Here the CDR3 DNA reads TGTGCCAGCAGCTCATGGACTAGCGAATCCCCAGATACGCAGTATTTT.

The genes are TRBV7-2 and TRBJ1-1, with a possible D match to TRBD1 (6 bases). Deletions cut 3 bases from V and 5 bases from J, with 16 bases between. Germline loops: CDR1 SGHTA, CDR2 FQGNSA. The CDR3 runs 15 residues. Here the CDR3 reads CASSLMQGTRTEAFF. DNA for the CDR3: TGTGCCAGCAGCTTGATGCAGGGGACGAGAACTGAAGCTTTCTTT.

The CDR3 region is CASSLSAVAGNTIYF. The CDR3 bases are TGTGCCAGCAGTCTTAGTGCGGTCGCCGGAAACACCATATATTTT. The rearrangement links TRBV7-2 to TRBJ1-3; D is uncertain. The V end lost 6 bases, the J end lost 4 bases, and 16 bases lay between the germline ends. The CDR3 loop spans 15 amino acids. The germline gives CDR1 SGHTA, CDR2 FQGNSA.

The rearrangement uses TRBV6-1 and TRBJ2-7; the match to TRBD1 covers 10 bases. Per germline, CDR1 MNHNS and CDR2 SASEGT. This CDR3 has 14 amino acids. The junction had 1 base not matched to a gene; V was cut back by 3 bases and J by 2 bases. The chain's CDR3 is CASSETGGPYEQYF. In nucleotides, the CDR3 is TGTGCCAGCAGTGAGACAGGGGGCCCCTACGAGCAGTACTTC.

This rearrangement joins TRBV5-1 to TRBJ2-7; 11 nucleotides match TRBD1. Looked up from germline, CDR1 is SGHRS and CDR2 is YFSETQ. The CDR3 consists of 15 residues. The V gene end was trimmed by 4 bases and the J gene end by 3 bases; junction bases not matched to a gene: 6. DNA for the CDR3: TGCGCCAGCAGCACCCGGGACAGGGGGATCTACGAGCAGTACTTC. This codes for CASSTRDRGIYEQYF. Full variable domain (outside the CDR3, taken from reference TRBV5-1 and TRBJ2-7): KAGVTQTPRYLIKTRGQQVTLSCSPISGHRSVSWYQQTPGQGLQFLFEYFSETQRNKGNFPGRFSGRQFSNSRSEMNVSTLELGDSALYLCASSTRDRGIYEQYFGPGTRLTVT.

CDR3 sequence: CASSLARLNEQFF. CDR3 bases: TGTGCCAGCAGCTTAGCCAGGCTAAATGAGCAGTTCTTC. The chain is built from TRBV7-7 and TRBJ2-1; no clear D. Germline V CDR1 and CDR2: SSHAT, FNYEAQ (reference sequence). The germline V and J ends were trimmed by 0 bases and 7 bases, with 7 bases remaining between them. The CDR3 is 13 residues long. Based on the CDR3 plus reference TRBV7-7 and TRBJ2-1, the full variable domain is GAGVSQSPRYKVTKRGQDVTLRCDPISSHATLYWYQQALGQGPEFLTYFNYEAQPDKSGLPSDRFSAERPEGSISTLTIQRTEQRDSAMYRCASSLARLNEQFFGPGTRLTVL.

This sequence joins TRBV19 and TRBJ1-1; 8 bases are shared with TRBD1. Trimming at V came to 6 bases and at J to 7 bases, leaving 4 bases not matched to a gene. The CDR3 runs to 12 residues. Germline values: CDR1 LNHDA, CDR2 SQIVND (reference sequence). CDR3 nucleotides: TGTGCCAGTAGCAACGGACAGGGTGAAGCTTTCTTT. It translates to CASSNGQGEAFF.

The chain uses TRBV15 and TRBJ2-7, with TRBD1 matching 8 bases. This CDR3 region has 15 residues. The germline gives CDR1 LNHNV, CDR2 YYDKDF (reference sequence). V shed 0 bases, J shed 3 bases, and the junction held 4 bases outside the gene matches. As DNA, the CDR3 is TGTGCCACCAGCAGAGAGAGGGGACAGGTCTACGAGCAGTACTTC. Protein: CATSRERGQVYEQYF.

The chain links TRBV6-5 to TRBJ2-7, with D uncertain. CDR1 and CDR2 from the germline V gene are MNHEY and SVGAGI. Trimming removed 6 bases at V and 0 bases at J, with 9 bases between. The CDR3 is 13 residues long. DNA for the CDR3: TGTGCCAGCAGCGGCAGGAGCTCCTACGAGCAGTACTTC. Translating it yields CASSGRSSYEQYF.

The CDR3 protein is CASSGSPGQPSTDTQYF. CDR3 nucleotides: TGTGCCAGCAGTGGGTCCCCGGGGCAGCCTAGCACAGATACGCAGTATTTT. The gene calls are TRBV6-1 and TRBJ2-3, with D possibly called TRBD1 or TRBD2 (5 bases each). V was pared by 4 bases and J by 0 bases, with 17 bases between. Germline V CDR1 and CDR2: MNHNS, SASEGT. The CDR3 is 17 amino acids.

The J gene is TRBJ2-7, the V gene TRBV5-1; 9 bases fit TRBD2. Germline V gene data show CDR1 as SGHRS and CDR2 as YFSETQ. V gave up 4 bases and J gave up 3 bases; unmatched junction bases: 5. CDR3 length equals 14 residues. CDR3 nucleotides: TGCGCCAGCAGCCCCATGACTAGCGGCTACGAGCAGTACTTC. Translating gives CASSPMTSGYEQYF.

The chain uses TRBV18 and TRBJ2-1, with D perhaps TRBD2 (6 bases). CDR1 KGHSH and CDR2 LQKENI come from the germline V gene. The CDR3 consists of 15 residues. V lost 3 bases, J lost 3 bases, and 12 bases lay in between. CDR3 region: CASSPAEDYYNEQFF. In nucleotides, the CDR3 is TGTGCCAGCTCACCGGCCGAGGACTACTACAATGAGCAGTTCTTC.

V and J are TRBV28 and TRBJ1-1; D perhaps matches TRBD1 (6 bases). The CDR3 sequence is 15 residues long. Germline CDR1 reads MDHEN; CDR2 reads SYDVKM. Trimming left V 5 bases short and J 3 bases short, with 16 bases between. The CDR3 reads CASSLLGGVDTEAFF. CDR3 nucleotides: TGTGCCAGCAGTCTTCTGGGGGGCGTGGACACTGAAGCTTTCTTT. The variable domain in full, with the rest retrieved from reference TRBV28 and TRBJ1-1, is DVKVTQSSRYLVKRTGEKVFLECVQDMDHENMFWYRQDPGLGLRLIYFSYDVKMKEKGDIPEGYSVSREKKERFSLILESASTNQTSMYLCASSLLGGVDTEAFFGQGTRLTVV.